These 18 T cell receptor beta chains came from one sample sequenced in a study of shared T cell receptors in the human thymus. The assay was immunoSEQ multiplex PCR, and TCRdb's table has in-frame clones only and misses some. The table has about 500,000 clones, more than 75% seen once; the top ten hold 0.013%. These data were likewise used in another study, on human thymus T cells.

The sample comprised thymocytes. These receptors all stem from a boy in the first two years of life with a congenital heart defect.

CDR3 residues: CASRPAASSYEQYF. The CDR3 DNA reads as TGTGCCAGCAGGCCGGCGGCTTCCTCCTACGAGCAGTACTTC. The V and J genes are TRBV27 and TRBJ2-7; D is undetermined. The V end lost 6 bases, the J end lost 0 bases, and 12 bases lay between the germline ends. The CDR3 contains 14 residues. CDR1 MNHEY and CDR2 SMNVEV come from the germline V gene (reference sequence).

V gene TRBV19 combines with J gene TRBJ2-1, with D tentatively TRBD2 (7 bases). Trimming took off 3 bases at V and 6 bases at J, with 18 bases between the two ends. CDR1 and CDR2 (germline): LNHDA, SQIVND (reference sequence). This CDR3 has 16 amino acids. The DNA for the CDR3 is TGTGCCAGTAGTATTTTGGGAGGGGGGGCGGTCAATGAGCAGTTCTTC. Protein product: CASSILGGGAVNEQFF.

The chain couples TRBV20-1 to TRBJ2-5; TRBD1 is a possible D gene (6 bases). Germline loops: CDR1 DFQATT, CDR2 SNEGSKA (reference sequence). Trimming stripped 5 bases from V and 5 bases from J, with 6 bases between. This CDR3 comprises 10 residues. The CDR3 reads CSAQGETQYF. The CDR3, as DNA: TGCAGTGCTCAGGGGGAGACCCAGTACTTC.

This chain joins TRBV13 and TRBJ1-1; 9 bases map to TRBD1. Germline values: CDR1 PRHDT, CDR2 FYEKMQ (reference sequence). After removal of 5 bases from V and 3 bases from J, the junction contained 10 bases not matched to a gene. The CDR3 sequence is 16 residues long. CDR3 DNA sequence: TGTGCCAGCAGCACCGGGACAGGGAGGGCGGACACTGAAGCTTTCTTT. As protein: CASSTGTGRADTEAFF.

CDR3 residues: CASSQGTSGRLNEQFF. The CDR3 nucleotides read TGTGCCAGCAGCCAAGGGACTAGCGGGAGGCTCAATGAGCAGTTCTTC. The chain employs TRBV14 and TRBJ2-1; the match to TRBD2 covers 14 bases. This CDR3 comprises 16 residues. V gave up 1 base and J gave up 6 bases; unmatched junction bases: 2. The V gene's germline CDR1 is SGHDN and CDR2 FVKESK. The full variable domain, with the rest looked up from reference TRBV14 and TRBJ2-1, is EAGVTQFPSHSVIEKGQTVTLRCDPISGHDNLYWYRRVMGKEIKFLLHFVKESKQDESGMPNNRFLAERTGGTYSTLKVQPAELEDSGVYFCASSQGTSGRLNEQFFGPGTRLTVL.

The gene calls are TRBV7-2 and TRBJ2-7; 9 nucleotides agree with TRBD2. This CDR3 has 15 amino acids. Germline-derived CDR1 and CDR2 are SGHTA and FQGNSA. With V trimmed by 7 bases and J by 0 bases, 7 bases remained unmatched. CDR3 amino acids: CASTPAGGSSYEQYF. CDR3 DNA: TGTGCCAGCACCCCAGCGGGAGGAAGCTCCTACGAGCAGTACTTC.

The chain has TRBV4-1 and TRBJ2-1; D not resolved. Germline-derived CDR1 and CDR2 are MGHRA and YSYEKL. V was shortened by 1 base and J by 4 bases, with 17 bases between the two germline ends. The length of the CDR3 is 17 residues. CDR3 residues: CASSQAPSFTPYNEQFF. The CDR3 DNA is TGCGCCAGCAGCCAAGCTCCTAGTTTTACCCCGTACAATGAGCAGTTCTTC.

The J gene is TRBJ2-5, the V gene TRBV29-1, with D perhaps matching TRBD2 (6 bases). Per germline, CDR1 SQVTM and CDR2 ANQGSEA. Between the trimmed V and J ends, which lost 5 bases and 4 bases, there was a span of 29 bases. CDR3 size: 18 residues. CDR3 region: CSVLGPWVVRELAETQYF. The CDR3 region has the DNA TGCAGCGTTTTAGGCCCCTGGGTGGTACGGGAGTTGGCAGAGACCCAGTACTTC.

The genes are TRBV5-4 and TRBJ2-2; tentatively, D is TRBD2 (6 bases). CDR3 size: 15 residues. Looked up from germline, CDR1 is SGHNT and CDR2 is YYREEE (reference sequence). The V end lost 1 base, the J end lost 1 base, and 8 bases lay between the germline ends. The CDR3 DNA reads as TGTGCCAGCAGCTTGACCGGGAGGAACACCGGGGAGCTGTTTTTT. This encodes CASSLTGRNTGELFF.

This sequence joins TRBV5-1 and TRBJ2-7, with 9 bases aligning to TRBD2. The J segment lost 5 bases and the V segment lost 2 bases, leaving 8 bases of the junction unmatched. This CDR3 is built from 15 residues. Germline CDR1 SGHRS, CDR2 YFSETQ. The CDR3: CASSLWAGGPDEQYF. The CDR3 coding sequence is TGCGCCAGCAGCTTATGGGCGGGAGGGCCAGACGAGCAGTACTTC. Variable domain in full (rest from reference TRBV5-1 and TRBJ2-7): KAGVTQTPRYLIKTRGQQVTLSCSPISGHRSVSWYQQTPGQGLQFLFEYFSETQRNKGNFPGRFSGRQFSNSRSEMNVSTLELGDSALYLCASSLWAGGPDEQYFGPGTRLTVT.

This clone was seen a few times. V and J are TRBV28 and TRBJ2-7; 13 nucleotides match TRBD2. This CDR3 contains 15 residues. V was clipped by 3 bases and J by 3 bases; unmatched bases: 2. CDR1 and CDR2 (germline): MDHEN, SYDVKM. The CDR3: CASSFRTSGSYEQYF. CDR3 sequence (DNA): TGTGCCAGCAGTTTCCGGACTAGCGGGAGCTACGAGCAGTACTTC.

The V and J genes are TRBV28 and TRBJ2-7, with 13 bases lining up with TRBD2. The CDR3 has 16 amino acids. Germline V gives CDR1 MDHEN, CDR2 SYDVKM. Trimming removed 2 bases from V and 1 base from J; junction bases left unmatched: 2. CDR3 sequence reads: CASSLGLAGVSYEQYF. CDR3 DNA: TGTGCCAGCAGTTTAGGACTAGCGGGAGTATCCTACGAGCAGTACTTC.

This chain connects TRBV2 to TRBJ1-2, with D hard to call. The CDR3 extends over 15 amino acids. V was pared by 2 bases and J by 2 bases, with 12 bases between. Germline CDR1 is SNHLY and CDR2 is FYNNEI. CDR3 region: CASSEPRTGNYGYTF. The CDR3 DNA reads TGTGCCAGCAGTGAACCAAGGACGGGGAACTATGGCTACACCTTC.

CDR3: CASSPRGLAGADTQYF. As DNA, the CDR3 is TGTGCCAGCAGCCCACGGGGACTAGCGGGAGCGGATACGCAGTATTTT. The chain recombines TRBV5-6 with TRBJ2-3, with TRBD2 identical over 14 bases. J gave up 6 bases and V 4 bases, and 7 bases lay outside the gene matches. Germline V CDR1 and CDR2: SGHDT, YYEEEE. The CDR3 totals 16 residues.

This clone appeared once. V usage is TRBV28 and J usage is TRBJ2-2; TRBD2 matches at 7 bases. CDR1 is MDHEN, CDR2 SYDVKM, per germline. The CDR3 extends over 15 amino acids. The junction had 10 bases not matched to a gene; V was cut back by 9 bases and J by 3 bases. The CDR3 loop is CASGGGVVYTGELFF. CDR3 in DNA: TGTGCCAGTGGGGGGGGAGTGGTATACACCGGGGAGCTGTTTTTT. Complete variable domain (other parts from reference TRBV28 and TRBJ2-2): DVKVTQSSRYLVKRTGEKVFLECVQDMDHENMFWYRQDPGLGLRLIYFSYDVKMKEKGDIPEGYSVSREKKERFSLILESASTNQTSMYLCASGGGVVYTGELFFGEGSRLTVL.

This clone was detected once. The rearrangement joins TRBV13 to TRBJ2-3; 11 positions match TRBD2. This CDR3 has 17 amino acids. V was pared by 2 bases and J by 7 bases, with 11 bases of the junction left unmatched. Germline V gene data show CDR1 as PRHDT and CDR2 as FYEKMQ (reference sequence). For the CDR3, the DNA is TGTGCCAGCAGCTTACTCGCTAGCGGGAGGTACCCTTATACGCAGTATTTT. It yields the protein CASSLLASGRYPYTQYF. Filled out from reference TRBV13 and TRBJ2-3, the complete variable domain reads AAGVIQSPRHLIKEKRETATLKCYPIPRHDTVYWYQQGPGQDPQFLISFYEKMQSDKGSIPDRFSAQQFSDYHSELNMSSLELGDSALYFCASSLLASGRYPYTQYFGPGTRLTVL.

This clone has only one observation. V is TRBV28 and J is TRBJ2-5, with 11 bases matching TRBD1. The CDR3 runs 16 residues. Germline V CDR1 and CDR2: MDHEN, SYDVKM. V trimming: 4 bases; J trimming: 5 bases; junction bases outside the gene matches: 9. The CDR3, as DNA: TGTGCCAGCAGTTCGCCCCCCGGGACAGGGGGGGAGACCCAGTACTTC. Translation: CASSSPPGTGGETQYF. The full variable domain, its missing parts supplied by reference TRBV28 and TRBJ2-5, is DVKVTQSSRYLVKRTGEKVFLECVQDMDHENMFWYRQDPGLGLRLIYFSYDVKMKEKGDIPEGYSVSREKKERFSLILESASTNQTSMYLCASSSPPGTGGETQYFGPGTRLLVL.

This chain links TRBV18 with TRBJ2-7; possibly TRBD2 for D (5 bases). CDR3 length: 16 residues. Germline CDR1 and CDR2: KGHSH and LQKENI. Trimming shortened V by 8 bases and J by 3 bases, and 23 bases separated the two germline ends. CDR3 DNA: TGTGCCAGCCTCGGGTGGGGAGCTGAACCGGTCTACGAGCAGTACTTC. It encodes CASLGWGAEPVYEQYF.